This is a list of T cell receptor beta chains from one sample in a study of cytomegalovirus exposure and HLA in healthy donors. Clones were read by immunoSEQ multiplex PCR, and TCRdb kept only the in-frame ones, dropping some. The data show approximately 190,000 clones, roughly 82% seen once. Source material: PBMCs. These receptors originate from a woman aged 45-65 years in good health and CMV-seropositive. CDR3s include the opening cysteine and the closing phenylalanine or tryptophan. The order of the fields is V gene, CDR3 length, J gene, CDR3 protein.

v_gene: TRBV30; len: 13; j_gene: TRBJ2-3; CDR3aa: CAWSPGGTDTQYF
v_gene: TRBV5-1; len: 15; j_gene: TRBJ2-7; CDR3aa: CASTPLAAVVGEQYF
v_gene: TRBV2; len: 16; j_gene: TRBJ1-6; CDR3aa: CASTEGGSTYNSPLHF
v_gene: TRBV6-5; len: 14; j_gene: TRBJ2-2; CDR3aa: CASRVEGNTGELFF
v_gene: TRBV28; len: 15; j_gene: TRBJ1-5; CDR3aa: CASSYGQGFRQPQHF
v_gene: TRBV28; len: 14; j_gene: TRBJ1-2; CDR3aa: CASRETGGSGGYTF
v_gene: TRBV19; len: 16; j_gene: TRBJ2-2; CDR3aa: CASSIVLSGDTGELFF
v_gene: TRBV28; len: 18; j_gene: TRBJ2-1; CDR3aa: CASSLLADAGRGINEQFF
v_gene: TRBV7-9; len: 14; j_gene: TRBJ1-6; CDR3aa: CASSLGQGVSPLHF
v_gene: TRBV5-1; len: 16; j_gene: TRBJ1-6; CDR3aa: CASSSTGSSYNSPLHF
v_gene: TRBV4-2; len: 17; j_gene: TRBJ2-7; CDR3aa: CASSQVPAGGPHYEQYF
v_gene: TRBV18; len: 13; j_gene: TRBJ2-3; CDR3aa: CASSPISTDTQYF
v_gene: TRBV20-1; len: 11; j_gene: TRBJ2-7; CDR3aa: CSASLVYEQYF
v_gene: TRBV10-2; len: 14; j_gene: TRBJ2-5; CDR3aa: CASREVDPRRTQYF
v_gene: TRBV27; len: 15; j_gene: TRBJ2-3; CDR3aa: CASSPVQLSTDTQYF
v_gene: TRBV11-3; len: 15; j_gene: TRBJ2-1; CDR3aa: CASSLTWSQNNEQFF
v_gene: TRBV5-4; len: 14; j_gene: TRBJ1-1; CDR3aa: CASSLEDLNTEAFF
v_gene: TRBV2; len: 15; j_gene: TRBJ2-3; CDR3aa: CASRVGSLGTDTQCF
v_gene: TRBV6-6; len: 14; j_gene: TRBJ1-2; CDR3aa: CASSYGGKGYGYTF
v_gene: TRBV7-9; len: 14; j_gene: TRBJ1-2; CDR3aa: CASSSTPGQSGYTF
v_gene: TRBV5-4; len: 15; j_gene: TRBJ2-5; CDR3aa: CASSFYQGAEETQYF
v_gene: TRBV5-1; len: 15; j_gene: TRBJ2-1; CDR3aa: CASSLGTGGYNEQFF
v_gene: TRBV5-1; len: 17; j_gene: TRBJ2-5; CDR3aa: CASSLEGQGRMMKTQYF
v_gene: TRBV19; len: 15; j_gene: TRBJ2-1; CDR3aa: CASSPGQGSYNEQFF
v_gene: TRBV7-3; len: 13; j_gene: TRBJ2-1; CDR3aa: CASSGGAYNEQFF
v_gene: TRBV27; len: 15; j_gene: TRBJ2-2; CDR3aa: CASSSGQKGPGELFF
v_gene: TRBV7-9; len: 15; j_gene: TRBJ2-3; CDR3aa: CASSKDGLASGTQYF
v_gene: TRBV30; len: 13; j_gene: TRBJ1-3; CDR3aa: CAWGGAVGNTIYF
v_gene: TRBV19; len: 17; j_gene: TRBJ2-7; CDR3aa: CASSIGTSGGRSYEQYF
v_gene: TRBV7-8; len: 15; j_gene: TRBJ2-2; CDR3aa: CASSTGPGVTGELFF
v_gene: TRBV6-1; len: 14; j_gene: TRBJ2-1; CDR3aa: CASSELEGYNEQFF
v_gene: TRBV9; len: 16; j_gene: TRBJ2-3; CDR3aa: CASSVTVGGQVDTQYF
v_gene: TRBV7-9; len: 15; j_gene: TRBJ2-1; CDR3aa: CASSFPGDSYNEQFF
v_gene: TRBV13; len: 17; j_gene: TRBJ2-1; CDR3aa: CASSLVGGGTAYNEQFF
v_gene: TRBV18; len: 14; j_gene: TRBJ1-5; CDR3aa: CASSLGQGNQPQHF
v_gene: TRBV19; len: 15; j_gene: TRBJ1-2; CDR3aa: CASSSGTAILYGYTF
v_gene: TRBV11-2; len: 14; j_gene: TRBJ1-1; CDR3aa: CASSPGQMNTEAFF
v_gene: TRBV2; len: 14; j_gene: TRBJ2-5; CDR3aa: CASTQEQYQETQYF
v_gene: TRBV6-1; len: 15; j_gene: TRBJ1-2; CDR3aa: CASRERVQGDYGYTF
v_gene: TRBV5-1; len: 14; j_gene: TRBJ2-5; CDR3aa: CASSLTGFLETQYF
v_gene: TRBV5-1; len: 17; j_gene: TRBJ2-7; CDR3aa: CASSLRLTGASSYEQYF
v_gene: TRBV7-2; len: 14; j_gene: TRBJ2-2; CDR3aa: CASSLVGGTGELFF
v_gene: TRBV14; len: 15; j_gene: TRBJ2-3; CDR3aa: CASSPLAGGSNTQYF
v_gene: TRBV5-1; len: 19; j_gene: TRBJ1-4; CDR3aa: CASSLTPGTAGTTNEKLFF
v_gene: TRBV27; len: 16; j_gene: TRBJ2-2; CDR3aa: CASTLAAGTGFGELFF
v_gene: TRBV5-1; len: 15; j_gene: TRBJ2-5; CDR3aa: CASSLRTSVVPTQYF
v_gene: TRBV11-3; len: 16; j_gene: TRBJ2-1; CDR3aa: CASSSSGGPGDNEQFF